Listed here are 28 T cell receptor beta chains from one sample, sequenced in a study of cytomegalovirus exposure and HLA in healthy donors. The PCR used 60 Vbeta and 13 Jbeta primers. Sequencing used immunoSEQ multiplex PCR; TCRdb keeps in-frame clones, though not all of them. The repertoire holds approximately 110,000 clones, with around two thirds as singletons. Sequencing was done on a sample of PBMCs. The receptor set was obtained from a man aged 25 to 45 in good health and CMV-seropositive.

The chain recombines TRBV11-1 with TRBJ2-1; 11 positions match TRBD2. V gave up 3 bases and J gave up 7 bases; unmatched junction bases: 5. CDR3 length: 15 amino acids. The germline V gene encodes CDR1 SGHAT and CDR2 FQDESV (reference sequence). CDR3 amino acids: CASSFEASGGNEQFF. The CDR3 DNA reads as TGTGCCAGCAGCTTTGAGGCTAGCGGGGGGAATGAGCAGTTCTTC.

The CDR3: CASSTQRGIGSNTGELFF. The CDR3 DNA reads as TGTGCCAGTAGTACTCAGCGGGGGATTGGCTCGAACACCGGGGAGCTGTTTTTT. The V and J genes are TRBV19 and TRBJ2-2; 8 bases align to TRBD2. The CDR3 consists of 18 residues. Losses at the gene ends were 4 bases for V and 0 bases for J; bases not matched to a gene: 10. In germline, CDR1 is LNHDA, CDR2 SQIVND (reference sequence).

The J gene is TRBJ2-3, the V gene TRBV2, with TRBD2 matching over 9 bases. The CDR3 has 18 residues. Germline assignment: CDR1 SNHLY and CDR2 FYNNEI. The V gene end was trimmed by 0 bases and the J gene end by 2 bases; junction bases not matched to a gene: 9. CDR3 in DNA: TGTGCCAGCAGTGAAGCGCTTGGGCTAGCGGGGCTCACAGATACGCAGTATTTT. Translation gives CASSEALGLAGLTDTQYF.

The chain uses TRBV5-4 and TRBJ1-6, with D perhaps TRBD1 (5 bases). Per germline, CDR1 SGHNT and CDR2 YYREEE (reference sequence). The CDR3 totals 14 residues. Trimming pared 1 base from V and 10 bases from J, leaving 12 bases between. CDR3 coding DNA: TGTGCCAGCAGCTTGTCTGGGGGAGGATCACCCCTCCACTTT. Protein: CASSLSGGGSPLHF.

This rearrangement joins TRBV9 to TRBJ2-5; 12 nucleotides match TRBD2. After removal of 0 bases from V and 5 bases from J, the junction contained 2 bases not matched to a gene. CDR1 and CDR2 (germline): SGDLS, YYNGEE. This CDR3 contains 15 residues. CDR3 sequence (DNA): TGTGCCAGCAGCGTAGGGCTAGCGGGAGGGGAGACCCAGTACTTC. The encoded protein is CASSVGLAGGETQYF.

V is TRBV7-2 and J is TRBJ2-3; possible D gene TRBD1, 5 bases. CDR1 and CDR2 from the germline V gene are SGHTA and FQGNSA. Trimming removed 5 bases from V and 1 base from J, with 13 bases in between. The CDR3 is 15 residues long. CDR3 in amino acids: CASSGGGAGTDTQYF. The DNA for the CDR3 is TGTGCCAGCAGCGGCGGTGGGGCGGGCACAGATACGCAGTATTTT.

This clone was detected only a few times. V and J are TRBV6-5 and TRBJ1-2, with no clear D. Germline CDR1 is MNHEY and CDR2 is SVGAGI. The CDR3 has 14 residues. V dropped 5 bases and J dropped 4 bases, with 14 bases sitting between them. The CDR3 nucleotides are TGTGCCAGCAGTGCGGATCCTCAACTCTATGGCTACACCTTC. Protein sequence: CASSADPQLYGYTF.

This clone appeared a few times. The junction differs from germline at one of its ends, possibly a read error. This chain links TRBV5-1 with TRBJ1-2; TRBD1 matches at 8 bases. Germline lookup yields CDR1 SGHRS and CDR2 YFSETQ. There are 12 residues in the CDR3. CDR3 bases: TGCGCCAGCAGCCCTGGACAGGGAGCTCCCCAGTTC. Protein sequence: CASSPGQGAPQF.

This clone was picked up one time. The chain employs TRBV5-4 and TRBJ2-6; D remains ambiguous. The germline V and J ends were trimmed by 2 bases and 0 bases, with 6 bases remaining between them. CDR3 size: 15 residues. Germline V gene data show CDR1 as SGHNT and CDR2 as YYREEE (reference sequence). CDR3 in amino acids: CASSFHSSGANVLTF. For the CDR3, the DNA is TGTGCCAGCAGCTTCCACTCCTCTGGGGCCAACGTCCTGACTTTC. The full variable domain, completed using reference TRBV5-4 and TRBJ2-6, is ETGVTQSPTHLIKTRGQQVTLRCSSQSGHNTVSWYQQALGQGPQFIFQYYREEENGRGNFPPRFSGLQFPNYSSELNVNALELDDSALYLCASSFHSSGANVLTFGAGSRLTVL.

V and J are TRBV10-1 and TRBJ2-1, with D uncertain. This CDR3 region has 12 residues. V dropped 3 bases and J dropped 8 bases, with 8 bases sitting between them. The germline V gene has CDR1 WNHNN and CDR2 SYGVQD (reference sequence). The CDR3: CASSENFDEQFF. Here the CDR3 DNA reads TGCGCCAGCAGTGAAAACTTCGATGAGCAGTTCTTC.

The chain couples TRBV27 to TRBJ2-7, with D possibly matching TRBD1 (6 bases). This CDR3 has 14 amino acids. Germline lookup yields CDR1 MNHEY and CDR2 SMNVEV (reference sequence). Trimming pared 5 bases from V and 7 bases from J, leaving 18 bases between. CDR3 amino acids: CASSPQGQATEQYF. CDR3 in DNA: TGTGCCAGCAGTCCCCAGGGGCAAGCTACTGAGCAGTACTTC.

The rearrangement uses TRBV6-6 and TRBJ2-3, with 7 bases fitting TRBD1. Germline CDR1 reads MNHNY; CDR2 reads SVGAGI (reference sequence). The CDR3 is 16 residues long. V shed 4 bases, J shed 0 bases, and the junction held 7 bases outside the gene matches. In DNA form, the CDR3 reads TGTGCCAGCAGTTGGAGTTGGGACAGTAGCACAGATACGCAGTATTTT. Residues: CASSWSWDSSTDTQYF.

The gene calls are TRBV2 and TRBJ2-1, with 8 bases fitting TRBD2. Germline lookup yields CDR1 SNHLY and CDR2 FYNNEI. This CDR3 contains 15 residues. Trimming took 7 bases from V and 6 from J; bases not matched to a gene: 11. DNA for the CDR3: TGTGCCAGCATTTTGAGCGGGGGAGCATTCAATGAGCAGTTCTTC. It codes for CASILSGGAFNEQFF.

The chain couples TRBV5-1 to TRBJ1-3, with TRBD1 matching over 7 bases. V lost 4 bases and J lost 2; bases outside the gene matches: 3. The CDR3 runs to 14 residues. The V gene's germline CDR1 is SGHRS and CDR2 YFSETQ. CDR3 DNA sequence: TGCGCCAGCAGCCGACAGGGTGCTGGAAACACCATATATTTT. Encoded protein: CASSRQGAGNTIYF.

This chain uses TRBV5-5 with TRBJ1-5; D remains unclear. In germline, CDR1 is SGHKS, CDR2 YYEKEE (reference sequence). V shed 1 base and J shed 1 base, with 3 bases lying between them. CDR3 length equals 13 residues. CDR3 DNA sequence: TGTGCCAGCAGCTTGTCGAGCAATCAGCCCCAGCATTTT. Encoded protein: CASSLSSNQPQHF. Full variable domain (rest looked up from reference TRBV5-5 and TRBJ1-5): DAGVTQSPTHLIKTRGQQVTLRCSPISGHKSVSWYQQVLGQGPQFIFQYYEKEERGRGNFPDRFSARQFPNYSSELNVNALLLGDSALYLCASSLSSNQPQHFGDGTRLSIL.

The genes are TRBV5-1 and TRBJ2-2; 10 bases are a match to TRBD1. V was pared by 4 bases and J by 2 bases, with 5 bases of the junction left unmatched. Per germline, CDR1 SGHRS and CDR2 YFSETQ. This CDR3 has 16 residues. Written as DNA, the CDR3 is TGCGCCAGCAGCCCGGGACAGGGGATAAACACCGGGGAGCTGTTTTTT. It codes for CASSPGQGINTGELFF.

The CDR3 loop reads CASSQPGGFDYEQYF. The CDR3 DNA reads as TGTGCCAGCAGCCAACCGGGGGGTTTTGACTACGAGCAGTACTTC. The gene calls are TRBV7-9 and TRBJ2-7, with TRBD2 matching 7 bases. CDR1 is SEHNR and CDR2 is FQNEAQ in the germline V gene (reference sequence). The CDR3 is 15 residues long. V was pared by 5 bases and J by 3 bases, with 10 bases of the junction left unmatched.

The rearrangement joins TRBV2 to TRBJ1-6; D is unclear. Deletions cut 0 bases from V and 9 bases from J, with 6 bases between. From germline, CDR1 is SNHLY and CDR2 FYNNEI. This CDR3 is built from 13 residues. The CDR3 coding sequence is TGTGCCAGCAGTGAAGCCGTCCTTTCACCCCTCCACTTT. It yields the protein CASSEAVLSPLHF.

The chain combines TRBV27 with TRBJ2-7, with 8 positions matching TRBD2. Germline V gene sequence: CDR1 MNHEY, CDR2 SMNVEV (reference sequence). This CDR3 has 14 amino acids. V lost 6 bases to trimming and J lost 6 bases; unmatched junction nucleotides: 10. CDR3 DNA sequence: TGTGCCAGCAGCGGAGGACTAGCAGGACCCGAGCAGTACTTC. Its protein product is CASSGGLAGPEQYF.

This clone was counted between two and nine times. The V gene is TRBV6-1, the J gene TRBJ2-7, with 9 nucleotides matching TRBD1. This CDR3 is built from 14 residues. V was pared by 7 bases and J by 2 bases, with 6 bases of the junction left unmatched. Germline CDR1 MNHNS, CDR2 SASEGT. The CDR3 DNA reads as TGTGCCAGCACTGGGACAGGGATGGCCTACGAGCAGTACTTC. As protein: CASTGTGMAYEQYF.

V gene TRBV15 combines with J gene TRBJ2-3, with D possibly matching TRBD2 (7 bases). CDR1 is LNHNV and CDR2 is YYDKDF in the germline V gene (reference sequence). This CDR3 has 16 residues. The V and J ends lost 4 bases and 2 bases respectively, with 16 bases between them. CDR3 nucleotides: TGTGCCACCAGCACCCGAGCGGGACACACCACAGATACGCAGTATTTT. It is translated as CATSTRAGHTTDTQYF.

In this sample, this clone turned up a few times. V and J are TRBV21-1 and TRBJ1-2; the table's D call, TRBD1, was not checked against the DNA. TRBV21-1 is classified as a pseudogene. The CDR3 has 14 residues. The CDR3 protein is CASRKRWQGSRYTF. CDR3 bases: TGTGCCAGCCGAAAAAGGTGGCAGGGGTCCCGCTACACCTTC.

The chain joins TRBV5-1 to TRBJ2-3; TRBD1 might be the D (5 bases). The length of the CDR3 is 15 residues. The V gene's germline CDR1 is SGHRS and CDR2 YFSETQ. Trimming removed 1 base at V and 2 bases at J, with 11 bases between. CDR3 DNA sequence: TGCGCCAGCAGCTTGACAGGTTCCCTCACAGATACGCAGTATTTT. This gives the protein CASSLTGSLTDTQYF. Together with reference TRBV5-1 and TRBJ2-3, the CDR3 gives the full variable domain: KAGVTQTPRYLIKTRGQQVTLSCSPISGHRSVSWYQQTPGQGLQFLFEYFSETQRNKGNFPGRFSGRQFSNSRSEMNVSTLELGDSALYLCASSLTGSLTDTQYFGPGTRLTVL.

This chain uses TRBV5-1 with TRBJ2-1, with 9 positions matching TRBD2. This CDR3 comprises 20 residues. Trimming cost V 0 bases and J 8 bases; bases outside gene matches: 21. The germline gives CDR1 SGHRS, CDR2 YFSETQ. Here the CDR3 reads CASSLGPRLERGATQDEQFF. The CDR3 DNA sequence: TGCGCCAGCAGCTTGGGGCCCCGACTGGAGCGGGGGGCTACCCAGGATGAGCAGTTCTTC. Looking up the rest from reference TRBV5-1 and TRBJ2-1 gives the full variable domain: KAGVTQTPRYLIKTRGQQVTLSCSPISGHRSVSWYQQTPGQGLQFLFEYFSETQRNKGNFPGRFSGRQFSNSRSEMNVSTLELGDSALYLCASSLGPRLERGATQDEQFFGPGTRLTVL.

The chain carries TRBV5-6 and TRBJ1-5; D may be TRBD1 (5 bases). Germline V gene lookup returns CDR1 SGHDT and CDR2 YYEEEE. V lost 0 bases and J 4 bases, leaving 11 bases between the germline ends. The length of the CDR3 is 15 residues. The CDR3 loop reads CASSLGQGMNQPQHF. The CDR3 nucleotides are TGTGCCAGCAGCTTGGGGCAGGGCATGAATCAGCCCCAGCATTTT.

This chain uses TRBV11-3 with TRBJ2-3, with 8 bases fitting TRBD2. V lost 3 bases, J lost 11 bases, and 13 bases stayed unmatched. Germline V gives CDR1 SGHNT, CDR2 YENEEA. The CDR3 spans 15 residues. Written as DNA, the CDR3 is TGTGCCAGCAGCTTTCGAGTAAACGGGGGGGAGGTGCAGTATTTT. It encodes CASSFRVNGGEVQYF.

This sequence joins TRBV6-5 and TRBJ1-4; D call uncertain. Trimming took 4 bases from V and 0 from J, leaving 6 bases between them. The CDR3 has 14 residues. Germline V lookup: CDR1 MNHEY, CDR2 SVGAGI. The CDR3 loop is CASSSTATNEKLFF. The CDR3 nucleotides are TGTGCCAGCAGTTCTACTGCAACTAATGAAAAACTGTTTTTT.

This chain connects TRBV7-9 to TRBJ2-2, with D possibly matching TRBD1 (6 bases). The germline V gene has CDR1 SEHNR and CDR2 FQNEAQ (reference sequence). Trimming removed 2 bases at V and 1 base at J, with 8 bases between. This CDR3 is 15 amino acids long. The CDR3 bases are TGTGCCAGCAGCTTAACAGGGAAGAACACCGGGGAGCTGTTTTTT. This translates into CASSLTGKNTGELFF.